This passage covers 6 T cell receptor beta chains from one sample sequenced in a study of T cell repertoires in ileal Crohn's disease. Generated by immunoSEQ multiplex PCR, the TCRdb table keeps only in-frame clones and is missing some. The sample shows 8,000 or so clones, more than 60% of them seen only once. What was sequenced was ileal tissue. All receptors come from an adult with Crohn's disease.

This sequence joins TRBV2 and TRBJ1-4; 7 nucleotides match TRBD1. J was trimmed by 4 bases and V by 5 bases; bases with no gene match: 10. CDR1 SNHLY and CDR2 FYNNEI come from the germline V gene. The CDR3 totals 16 residues. The CDR3 is CASSFLPGQVNEKLFF. CDR3 nucleotide sequence: TGTGCCAGCAGTTTTTTGCCCGGACAGGTTAATGAAAAACTGTTTTTT.

This clone was picked up one time. The same CDR3 can be traced to other DNA sequences in this sample. The chain employs TRBV7-8 and TRBJ1-2; the D is unclear. CDR1 is SGHVS, CDR2 FQNEAQ, per germline. The ends were cut back, 5 bases at V and 4 bases at J, with 14 bases in the middle. This CDR3 region has 14 residues. CDR3 DNA sequence: TGTGCCAGCAGCCCCCGGGAGGGCGGCTATGGCTACACCTTC. It translates to CASSPREGGYGYTF.

This chain links TRBV30 with TRBJ1-4; D unclear. Trimming cost V 0 bases and J 10 bases, with 9 bases left between them. Germline CDR1 is GTSNPN and CDR2 is SVGIG (reference sequence). The CDR3 covers 12 residues. The CDR3 DNA follows: TGTGCCTGGAGTGTACGGGTTGGAAAACTGTTTTTT. Protein sequence: CAWSVRVGKLFF.

The V gene is TRBV4-2, the J gene TRBJ2-5; 10 bases match TRBD2. V shed 0 bases and J 10 bases; nucleotides not matched to a gene: 8. The CDR3 consists of 15 residues. Germline loops: CDR1 LGHNA, CDR2 YNFKEQ. CDR3 sequence (DNA): TGTGCCAGCAGCCAAGATCCGGGACTAGCGAGCTTCCAGTACTTC. Translated, it gives CASSQDPGLASFQYF.

This clone showed up just a few times. The V call is TRBV5-1, the J call TRBJ2-6; D remains ambiguous. The CDR3 extends over 16 amino acids. The V end was cut by 0 bases, the J end by 2 bases, with 9 bases between. Germline CDR1 reads SGHRS; CDR2 reads YFSETQ. CDR3 region: CASSLGVSAGANVLTF. The CDR3 nucleotides read TGCGCCAGCAGCTTGGGAGTTTCGGCTGGGGCCAACGTCCTGACTTTC.

The genes are TRBV4-1 and TRBJ1-2, with D maybe TRBD1 (6 bases). Germline V lookup: CDR1 MGHRA, CDR2 YSYEKL. The V gene lost 3 bases and the J gene lost 3 bases, with 11 bases spanning the gap. The CDR3 is made up of 14 amino acids. This CDR3 is CASSHAQGHYGYTF. In nucleotides, the CDR3 is TGCGCCAGCAGCCATGCACAGGGTCACTATGGCTACACCTTC.